This paragraph covers one T cell receptor (beta chain) sequence. This sample is part of a study of long-term antiretroviral therapy in people with HIV. CDR3 size: 16 residues. V dropped 0 bases and J dropped 4; count of bases not matched to a gene: 1. Germline V lookup: CDR1 SGDLS, CDR2 YYNGEE. The libraries were made with immunoSEQ v3.0 at survey level. The method was immunoSEQ multiplex PCR; TCRdb's version includes in-frame clones alone and lacks a portion of them. The sample has roughly 30,000 clones, roughly 96% seen once. V is TRBV9 and J is TRBJ2-3, with 14 bases that match TRBD2. Sequences were derived from unsorted PBMCs, sampled 6 to 6.5 years after starting antiretroviral therapy. This clonotype originated in a man in his thirties or forties with HIV. CDR3 amino acids: CASSVEGLAGADTQYF. The CDR3 DNA is TGTGCCAGCAGCGTAGAGGGACTAGCGGGAGCAGATACGCAGTATTTT.